The clone carrying this T cell receptor beta chain occurred many times. Its antigen remains unknown. The sample is drawn from a study of Graves' ophthalmopathy and Graves' hyperthyroidism. The wider study: Peripheral blood was gathered at the point of initial diagnosis, before any treatment started. Findings and caveats of the study: Blood also harbored most expanded thyroid clonotypes above 0.001 frequency.

CDR3 regions of TCR beta were amplified from RNA transcripts. HTBI primers served in a first-round RT-PCR, which a second-round multiplex PCR followed. MiXCR was run by TCRdb on the multiplex PCR reads, yielding one entry per CDR3 protein. Found here are fewer than 350,000 distinct CDR3 sequences, 17% of them singletons; the top ten hold around an eighth. The CDR3 has 14 residues. The V gene's germline CDR1 is SEHNR and CDR2 FQNEAQ (reference sequence). Trimming took off 10 bases at V and 3 bases at J, with 15 bases between the two ends. The diagnostic workup employed clinical symptoms, serum thyroxine, TRAb, thyroid ultrasound and orbital computed tomography.

This sequence was found in an adult man with Graves' ophthalmopathy. The genes are TRBV7-9 and TRBJ2-2; D is possibly TRBD1 (5 bases). Source material: peripheral blood. For the CDR3, the DNA is TGTGCCACCAAAGACCAAGGGGACACCGGGGAGCTGTTTTTT. It codes for CATKDQGDTGELFF.